Each of the 17 T cell receptor beta chains below was sequenced from the same sample in a study of graft-versus-host responses after intestinal transplantation. What these receptors recognize is not known. Measured with immunoSEQ multiplex PCR; TCRdb has only the in-frame clones, and not every one. The sample comprises some 87,000 clones, 90% to 95% of which are singletons, and less than 1.5% rests with the top ten. Material: unstimulated CD8+ T cells sorted from spleen or lymph node cells, obtained before transplant. Receptors were obtained from a human donor who was the organ donor for an intestinal transplant.

V and J are TRBV7-8 and TRBJ2-1; TRBD2 aligns across 7 bases. The CDR3 has 19 amino acids. With V trimmed by 6 bases and J by 7 bases, 24 bases remained unmatched. Germline V gene sequence: CDR1 SGHVS, CDR2 FQNEAQ. The CDR3 loop reads CASSNGRIEYAGVGNEQFF. The CDR3, as DNA: TGTGCCAGCAGTAACGGTCGAATAGAATATGCGGGAGTGGGGAATGAGCAGTTCTTC. The whole variable domain, filled in from reference TRBV7-8 and TRBJ2-1, reads GAGVSQSPRYKVAKRGQDVALRCDPISGHVSLFWYQQALGQGPEFLTYFQNEAQLDKSGLPSDRFFAERPEGSVSTLKIQRTQQEDSAVYLCASSNGRIEYAGVGNEQFFGPGTRLTVL.

J is TRBJ2-1 and V is TRBV6-5; a weak D match, TRBD2 (5 bases). V lost 2 bases, J lost 9 bases, and 11 bases lay in between. Per germline, CDR1 MNHEY and CDR2 SVGAGI. The CDR3 totals 13 residues. CDR3 sequence: CASSYTAAGEQFF. For the CDR3, the DNA is TGTGCCAGCAGTTACACTGCCGCGGGTGAGCAGTTCTTC.

This clone has only a few counts. The chain couples TRBV30 to TRBJ2-5, with D maybe TRBD2 (5 bases). The CDR3 totals 12 residues. V lost 3 bases and J 5 bases, leaving 10 bases between the germline ends. CDR1 is GTSNPN, CDR2 SVGIG, per germline (reference sequence). CDR3 in amino acids: CAWRGSPETQYF. In DNA, the CDR3 is TGTGCCTGGAGGGGGAGTCCCGAGACCCAGTACTTC. Full variable domain (missing parts from reference TRBV30 and TRBJ2-5): SQTIHQWPATLVQPVGSPLSLECTVEGTSNPNLYWYRQAAGRGLQLLFYSVGIGQISSEVPQNLSASRPQDRQFILSSKKLLLSDSGFYLCAWRGSPETQYFGPGTRLLVL.

This chain connects TRBV5-8 to TRBJ2-2; no clear D. CDR3 length: 12 residues. The V gene's germline CDR1 is SGHTS and CDR2 YDEGEE. The V end was cut by 10 bases, the J end by 7 bases, with 14 bases between. CDR3 protein: CAGPRRGGELFF. In nucleotides, the CDR3 is TGTGCCGGGCCTCGGCGTGGCGGGGAGCTGTTTTTT.

The J gene is TRBJ1-2, the V gene TRBV13; no clear D. The germline gives CDR1 PRHDT, CDR2 FYEKMQ (reference sequence). The V and J ends lost 3 bases and 4 bases respectively, with 12 bases between them. The CDR3 consists of 14 residues. CDR3 coding DNA: TGTGCCAGCAGCTTCGGCGGAGAAACCTATGGCTACACCTTC. Protein sequence: CASSFGGETYGYTF.

In DNA, the CDR3 is TGTGCCAGCAGCTCCGGGACAGGCCTCTACAATGAGCAGTTCTTC. This encodes CASSSGTGLYNEQFF. This chain links TRBV7-9 with TRBJ2-1; TRBD1 matches 8 bases. V lost 4 bases to trimming and J lost 3 bases; unmatched junction nucleotides: 5. The germline CDR1 and CDR2 sequences are SEHNR and FQNEAQ (reference sequence). The length of the CDR3 is 15 residues.

The table lists this clone with a count of one. The chain uses TRBV27 and TRBJ1-3; D may be TRBD1 (5 bases). Looked up from germline, CDR1 is MNHEY and CDR2 is SMNVEV (reference sequence). The V and J ends lost 6 bases and 4 bases respectively, with 13 bases between them. This CDR3 comprises 14 residues. The CDR3 here is CASSRGGAGNTIYF. The CDR3 DNA is TGTGCCAGCAGCCGCGGGGGAGCGGGAAACACCATATATTTT.

This clone was found a few times. This chain connects TRBV5-4 to TRBJ2-7; tentative D call: TRBD1 (6 bases). Germline CDR1 reads SGHNT; CDR2 reads YYREEE (reference sequence). V shed 4 bases and J shed 0 bases, with 8 bases lying between them. The CDR3 totals 13 residues. In DNA form, the CDR3 reads TGTGCCAGCAGCACGGACAGCTCCTACGAGCAGTACTTC. It encodes CASSTDSSYEQYF.

V gene TRBV9 combines with J gene TRBJ2-3; D is unresolved. This CDR3 contains 15 residues. V was pared by 4 bases and J by 2 bases, with 14 bases between. Per germline, CDR1 SGDLS and CDR2 YYNGEE. CDR3 sequence: CASSPDLDDTDTQYF. The CDR3 DNA is TGTGCCAGCAGCCCAGACTTAGATGACACAGATACGCAGTATTTT. Complete variable domain (other parts from reference TRBV9 and TRBJ2-3): DSGVTQTPKHLITATGQRVTLRCSPRSGDLSVYWYQQSLDQGLQFLIQYYNGEERAKGNILERFSAQQFPDLHSELNLSSLELGDSALYFCASSPDLDDTDTQYFGPGTRLTVL.

The rearrangement joins TRBV6-1 to TRBJ2-5, with 9 bases lining up with TRBD2. Per germline, CDR1 MNHNS and CDR2 SASEGT. The CDR3 is made up of 16 amino acids. V lost 2 bases to trimming and J lost 10 bases; unmatched junction nucleotides: 14. The CDR3 sequence: CASSELRGSSGMDQYF. CDR3 DNA sequence: TGTGCCAGCAGTGAATTAAGGGGGTCTAGCGGGATGGACCAGTACTTC.

The chain combines TRBV6-4 with TRBJ2-7; 7 nucleotides line up with TRBD2. With V trimmed by 6 bases and J by 4 bases, 12 bases remained unmatched. This CDR3 is 15 amino acids long. CDR1 MRHNA and CDR2 SNTAGT come from the germline V gene. This CDR3 is CASSRLGRETYEQYF. CDR3 bases: TGTGCCAGCAGCCGCCTGGGGCGGGAGACTTACGAGCAGTACTTC.

The rearrangement uses TRBV27 and TRBJ2-3, with TRBD1 matching 9 bases. V shed 6 bases, J shed 4 bases, and the junction held 5 bases outside the gene matches. The CDR3 is made up of 14 amino acids. Germline V lookup: CDR1 MNHEY, CDR2 SMNVEV (reference sequence). CDR3 sequence (DNA): TGTGCCAGCAGACTACAGGGGGCGTCAGATACGCAGTATTTT. Translated: CASRLQGASDTQYF.

V usage is TRBV7-8 and J usage is TRBJ2-7, with D perhaps TRBD2 (6 bases). The V end was cut by 0 bases, the J end by 4 bases, with 13 bases between. The CDR3 is made up of 15 amino acids. Germline V gene sequence: CDR1 SGHVS, CDR2 FQNEAQ. The CDR3 nucleotides read TGTGCCAGCAGCTTAGCGCGGATGGGGACTTACGAGCAGTACTTC. It codes for CASSLARMGTYEQYF.

The gene calls are TRBV29-1 and TRBJ2-3; D unclear. Looked up from germline, CDR1 is SQVTM and CDR2 is ANQGSEA. V lost 2 bases to trimming and J lost 2 bases, with 5 bases between them. CDR3 length: 12 amino acids. Written as DNA, the CDR3 is TGCAGCGTTGAAATAGACACAGATACGCAGTATTTT. Protein product: CSVEIDTDTQYF.

The V and J genes are TRBV9 and TRBJ2-5, with 7 bases aligning to TRBD2. The CDR3 is 14 amino acids. With 1 base clipped from V and 3 bases from J, the junction kept 3 bases outside the gene matches. The germline CDR1 and CDR2 sequences are SGDLS and YYNGEE. The CDR3 reads CASSVTAGEETQYF. The CDR3 coding sequence is TGTGCCAGCAGCGTAACGGCGGGAGAAGAGACCCAGTACTTC.

The chain recombines TRBV19 with TRBJ2-7, with TRBD1 identical over 9 bases. Trimming removed 10 bases from V and 4 bases from J; junction bases left unmatched: 8. This CDR3 has 13 amino acids. CDR1 LNHDA and CDR2 SQIVND come from the germline V gene (reference sequence). The DNA of the CDR3 is TGTGCCACCACCGACAGGGGGGGTTACGAGCAGTACTTC. Translated, it gives CATTDRGGYEQYF.

On this clone: An end of the junction does not agree with germline; a read error may underlie this. This chain uses TRBV19 with TRBJ1-5; 9 bases are shared with TRBD1. CDR3 length: 16 amino acids. From germline, CDR1 is LNHDA and CDR2 SQIVND (reference sequence). The CDR3 DNA reads as TGTGCCAGTAGTCTTCACCCGGGACAGGGCAAACAGCCCCAGCATTTT. Translation: CASSLHPGQGKQPQHF.